One and the same sample provided the 17 T cell receptor beta chains below, sequenced in a study of shared clonotypes between healthy human individuals (dated by TCRdb to about 2020). Receptor libraries were prepared by the immunoSEQ multiplex PCR assay. TCRdb re-hosts the immuneACCESS table, in-frame sequences only. Its copies lack some clones; in the studies checked, an unresolved V gene accounts for under half of them, and the cause for the rest is not known. The sample yields 1 million to 1.2 million clones; approximately 80% were counted once. Together, the top ten hold 0.89% of the sample. Material for sequencing was memory CD4+ T cells from PBMCs. This specimen's cell subset or site label, interpreted: CD45RA-negative fraction. These receptors originate from a man aged 18-30 years in good health. Some clones in this sample may be carry-over from other donors' samples.

The sample holds one count of this clone. This chain links TRBV2 with TRBJ1-5; TRBD1 is a possible D gene (6 bases). Germline assignment: CDR1 SNHLY and CDR2 FYNNEI. CDR3 length: 15 residues. Trimming shortened V by 5 bases and J by 5 bases, and 16 bases separated the two germline ends. CDR3: CASSKEGGNDQPQHF. For the CDR3, the DNA is TGTGCCAGCAGTAAGGAAGGGGGGAATGATCAGCCCCAGCATTTT. Supplemented by reference TRBV2 and TRBJ1-5, the full variable domain reads EPEVTQTPSHQVTQMGQEVILRCVPISNHLYFYWYRQILGQKVEFLVSFYNNEISEKSEIFDDQFSVERPDGSNFTLKIRSTKLEDSAMYFCASSKEGGNDQPQHFGDGTRLSIL.

This clone appeared a single time. J is TRBJ1-2 and V is TRBV5-1, with D unclear. The CDR3 sequence is 14 residues long. The germline V and J ends were trimmed by 0 bases and 6 bases, with 12 bases remaining between them. Germline lookup yields CDR1 SGHRS and CDR2 YFSETQ. The CDR3 loop reads CASSLDGQKDGYTF. The CDR3 region has the DNA TGCGCCAGCAGCTTGGACGGGCAAAAGGATGGCTACACCTTC.

About this clone: Being one base from a much bigger clone, this may be a read error. This rearrangement joins TRBV5-6 to TRBJ1-1; 8 bases match TRBD1. The CDR3 covers 15 residues. V dropped 1 base and J dropped 4; count of bases not matched to a gene: 6. Per germline, CDR1 SGHDT and CDR2 YYEEEE. This CDR3 is CASSLLTGGGTEAFF. Here the CDR3 DNA reads TGTGCCAGCAGCTTGCTCACAGGGGGGGGCACTGAAGCTTTCTTT.

This clone was seen a handful of times. The chain combines TRBV20-1 with TRBJ1-1; D unclear. The CDR3 is 9 amino acids. Germline V gives CDR1 DFQATT, CDR2 SNEGSKA (reference sequence). As DNA, the CDR3 is TGCAGCGCCGTGGATGAAGCTTTCTTT. Translating gives CSAVDEAFF.

Details on this clone: An end of the junction differs from the germline gene, which may be a read error. The chain links TRBV5-1 to TRBJ1-3; D possibly corresponds to TRBD1 (5 bases). Germline V gene data show CDR1 as SGHRS and CDR2 as YFSETQ. This CDR3 has 16 amino acids. The CDR3 DNA reads TGCGCCAGCAGCTTGATTTGGCAGGGTGCTGGGAACACCATATATTTT. Amino acid sequence: CASSLIWQGAGNTIYF.

This chain uses TRBV19 with TRBJ1-2, with D perhaps TRBD1 (6 bases). V was pared by 2 bases and J by 7 bases, with 17 bases between. The CDR3 spans 15 residues. Per the germline V gene, CDR1 is LNHDA and CDR2 is SQIVND (reference sequence). Written as DNA, the CDR3 is TGTGCCAGTAGTATAAGGGGGACTCAAAGCTCTGGCTACACCTTC. Protein: CASSIRGTQSSGYTF. Complete variable domain (other parts from reference TRBV19 and TRBJ1-2): DGGITQSPKYLFRKEGQNVTLSCEQNLNHDAMYWYRQDPGQGLRLIYYSQIVNDFQKGDIAEGYSVSREKKESFPLTVTSAQKNPTAFYLCASSIRGTQSSGYTFGSGTRLTVV.

The rearrangement links TRBV28 to TRBJ2-2, with a possible D match to TRBD1 (6 bases). The germline V gene encodes CDR1 MDHEN and CDR2 SYDVKM. The CDR3 totals 18 residues. The ends were cut back, 1 base at V and 0 bases at J, with 15 bases in the middle. CDR3 in DNA: TGTGCCAGCAGTTTATACCGACCGACAGGAGCGAACACCGGGGAGCTGTTTTTT. Amino acid sequence: CASSLYRPTGANTGELFF.

The V and J genes are TRBV2 and TRBJ2-5; D possibly corresponds to TRBD1 (5 bases). The CDR3 runs to 12 residues. Germline V gene data show CDR1 as SNHLY and CDR2 as FYNNEI. The V end lost 6 bases, the J end lost 2 bases, and 7 bases lay between the germline ends. The CDR3 DNA is TGTGCCAGCAGCCGACAGCAAGAGACCCAGTACTTC. It specifies CASSRQQETQYF.

The chain uses TRBV5-1 and TRBJ1-5; possibly TRBD1 for D (6 bases). Germline V gene data show CDR1 as SGHRS and CDR2 as YFSETQ. The V and J ends lost 0 bases and 4 bases respectively, with 8 bases between them. CDR3 length: 14 residues. The CDR3 loop reads CASSLGTANQPQHF. The CDR3 DNA reads TGCGCCAGCAGCTTGGGGACAGCAAATCAGCCCCAGCATTTT.

V gene TRBV7-3 combines with J gene TRBJ1-1; the match to TRBD1 covers 7 bases. CDR1 and CDR2 from the germline V gene are SGHTA and FQGTGA. CDR3 length: 14 residues. The V gene end was trimmed by 1 base and the J gene end by 8 bases; junction bases not matched to a gene: 7. The CDR3, as DNA: TGTGCCAGCAGCTTAAGAGGGGGCGGTGTGGAAGCTTTCTTT. It yields the protein CASSLRGGGVEAFF.

V usage is TRBV19 and J usage is TRBJ2-7; the D gene could be TRBD1 or TRBD2 (5 bases each). The V gene's germline CDR1 is LNHDA and CDR2 SQIVND (reference sequence). The V end was cut by 7 bases, the J end by 4 bases, with 20 bases between. The CDR3 covers 15 residues. In DNA, the CDR3 is TGTGCCAGTACCCGGGACGTTTGGGCACCATACGAGCAGTACTTC. Its translation is CASTRDVWAPYEQYF.

This chain uses TRBV11-3 with TRBJ2-7; D tentatively fits TRBD1 or TRBD2 (5 bases each). CDR1 is SGHNT, CDR2 YENEEA, per germline. This CDR3 is 15 amino acids long. The V gene lost 5 bases and the J gene lost 7 bases, with 21 bases spanning the gap. The CDR3: CASSLSRGEGSEQYF. The CDR3 DNA reads as TGTGCCAGCAGCCTTTCACGGGGCGAAGGTTCTGAGCAGTACTTC.

This chain connects TRBV5-4 to TRBJ2-7; 7 positions agree with TRBD1. This CDR3 is 15 amino acids long. With 4 bases clipped from V and 4 bases from J, the junction kept 11 bases outside the gene matches. From germline, CDR1 is SGHNT and CDR2 YYREEE (reference sequence). The CDR3 DNA sequence: TGTGCCAGCAGCCCGGGTAGACAGGGAATATACGAGCAGTACTTC. Its translation is CASSPGRQGIYEQYF.

The V call is TRBV7-8, the J call TRBJ1-1; the D is unclear. This CDR3 is 14 amino acids long. CDR1 and CDR2 from the germline V gene are SGHVS and FQNEAQ. The germline V and J ends were trimmed by 1 base and 1 base, with 7 bases remaining between them. The DNA of the CDR3 is TGTGCCAGCAGCTTAGGACAATGGAACACTGAAGCTTTCTTT. Amino acids: CASSLGQWNTEAFF. Variable domain in full (rest from reference TRBV7-8 and TRBJ1-1): GAGVSQSPRYKVAKRGQDVALRCDPISGHVSLFWYQQALGQGPEFLTYFQNEAQLDKSGLPSDRFFAERPEGSVSTLKIQRTQQEDSAVYLCASSLGQWNTEAFFGQGTRLTVV.

The rearrangement uses TRBV6-1 and TRBJ2-7; 8 bases are shared with TRBD1. The germline gives CDR1 MNHNS, CDR2 SASEGT. The ends lost 7 bases at V and 3 bases at J; junction bases unmatched: 8. The CDR3 has 14 residues. CDR3 nucleotide sequence: TGTGCCAGCATTGCGTCGGACAGGGACTACGAGCAGTACTTC. Its translation is CASIASDRDYEQYF.

The chain couples TRBV7-9 to TRBJ1-3, with a possible D match to TRBD1 (5 bases). The germline V gene has CDR1 SEHNR and CDR2 FQNEAQ (reference sequence). The length of the CDR3 is 14 residues. V shed 5 bases and J shed 10 bases, with 18 bases lying between them. The CDR3 loop is CASSLQPDSRTIYF. In DNA form, the CDR3 reads TGTGCCAGCAGCCTACAACCTGACAGTAGGACCATATATTTT. Combining the CDR3 with reference TRBV7-9 and TRBJ1-3 gives the whole variable domain DTGVSQNPRHKITKRGQNVTFRCDPISEHNRLYWYRQTLGQGPEFLTYFQNEAQLEKSRLLSDRFSAERPKGSFSTLEIQRTEQGDSAMYLCASSLQPDSRTIYFGEGSWLTVV.

The chain combines TRBV5-1 with TRBJ2-7; 10 bases map to TRBD2. V was pared by 2 bases and J by 3 bases, with 5 bases of the junction left unmatched. In germline, CDR1 is SGHRS, CDR2 YFSETQ. The CDR3 sequence is 15 residues long. Here the CDR3 reads CASSFSSGSLYEQYF. CDR3 in DNA: TGCGCCAGCAGCTTTTCTAGCGGGAGCCTCTACGAGCAGTACTTC.